This TCR beta chain was recovered during a study of CD8 T cells in Susac syndrome. The multiple sclerosis control group comprised treatment-naive patients with stable or active relapsing-remitting disease. TEMRA cells underwent FACS enrichment and CD8+ and CD4+ T cells underwent negative isolation. Study-level results: The study admitted that it had a relatively small number of individuals in its TCR sequencing and HLA analysis.

On this clonotype: What it recognizes is unknown.

Roughly 0.5 to 1 ug RNA was reverse transcribed with random hexamers. Amplification of TCR beta CDR3 used immunoSEQ multiplex PCR across 54 Vbeta and 13 Jbeta. TCRdb used MiXCR to reprocess the immunoSEQ multiplex PCR reads, holding one entry per CDR3 protein. The data show 210,000 or so distinct CDR3 sequences, 80% to 95% seen once. CDR1 is SNHLY and CDR2 is FYNNEI in the germline V gene. The V and J ends lost 4 bases and 2 bases, in that order; junction bases with no gene match: 7. The CDR3 totals 15 residues. The source material was CD8+ T cells from PBMCs. This clonotype was sampled from a human donor with multiple sclerosis. The chain recombines TRBV2 with TRBJ2-5, with 7 bases fitting TRBD2. CDR3 loop: CASSVASGPQETQYF. The CDR3 DNA reads as TGTGCCAGCAGTGTTGCTAGCGGTCCTCAAGAGACCCAGTACTTC.